A selection of T cell receptor beta chains follows, all from one sample in a study of Graves' ophthalmopathy and Graves' hyperthyroidism. TCRdb called the multiplex PCR reads again in MiXCR, with one record for every CDR3 protein. The table lists 200,000 to 250,000 distinct CDR3 sequences, approximately 21% of them singletons, with approximately 39% in the top ten. The material sequenced was peripheral blood. These receptors originate from a woman aged 45-65 years with Graves' ophthalmopathy. The CDR3 runs from the conserved cysteine through the conserved F or W. A D gene is named only where the DNA matches it firmly. Not all rows give a size; the values are once, few, many and, for expanded clones, a class.

v_gene,j_gene,d_gene,abundance,CDR3aa,CDR3nt
TRBV7-8,TRBJ1-5,NA,many,CASSLSRGSKPQHF,TGTGCCAGCAGCTTATCGAGGGGAAGCAAGCCCCAGCATTTT
TRBV5-6,TRBJ2-7,TRBD2,NA,CASSSFGISGPFSYEQYF,TGTGCCAGCAGCTCGTTTGGGATTAGCGGGCCCTTCTCCTACGAGCAGTACTTC
TRBV6-6,TRBJ1-5,TRBD1,many,CASSQRGQGLRGYSNQPQHF,TGTGCCAGCAGTCAGAGGGGACAGGGCCTCCGTGGATATAGCAATCAGCCCCAGCATTTT
TRBV19,TRBJ2-5,NA,many,CASSTRDRPETQYF,TGTGCCAGTAGTACCCGGGATCGACCGGAGACCCAGTACTTC
TRBV15,TRBJ1-1,NA,many,CATSSAGHLIMNTEAFF,TGTGCCACCAGCAGCGCAGGACATCTGATCATGAACACTGAAGCTTTCTTT
TRBV6-2/TRBV6-3,TRBJ2-5,TRBD1,many,CASLRDRGPETQYF,TGTGCCAGCCTGCGGGACAGGGGGCCAGAGACCCAGTACTTC
TRBV2,TRBJ2-7,TRBD1,many,CASSDVRRGGAYEQYF,TGTGCCAGCAGTGATGTGCGGCGAGGGGGCGCCTACGAGCAGTACTTC
TRBV29-1,TRBJ2-7,TRBD2,many,CSVGTSPTYEQYF,TGCAGCGTTGGGACTAGCCCCACCTACGAGCAGTACTTC
TRBV20-1,TRBJ2-5,NA,many,CSARPGRQGGETQYF,TGCAGTGCTAGACCCGGGCGCCAAGGGGGAGAGACCCAGTACTTC
TRBV28,TRBJ1-5,NA,many,CASKIGGSNQPQHF,TGTGCCAGCAAAATAGGGGGTAGCAATCAGCCCCAGCATTTT
TRBV6-1,TRBJ1-5,NA,many,CASRNHGQPQHF,TGTGCCAGCAGGAATCATGGTCAGCCCCAGCATTTT
TRBV2,TRBJ2-7,NA,many,CASRGSGSSSYEQYF,TGTGCCAGCAGGGGGTCTGGGTCCTCTAGCTACGAGCAGTACTTC
TRBV18,TRBJ2-3,NA,NA,CASSGPPPPDTQYF,TGTGCCAGCTCGGGGCCTCCGCCCCCAGATACGCAGTATTTT
TRBV30,TRBJ2-2,NA,many,CAWTGLGRAGTGELFF,TGTGCCTGGACGGGCCTTGGCAGGGCTGGCACCGGGGAGCTGTTTTTT
TRBV5-1,TRBJ2-5,NA,once,CASSFGTSRGVGKAETQYF,TGCGCCAGCAGCTTCGGAACCTCCCGCGGAGTAGGGAAGGCAGAGACCCAGTACTTC
TRBV28,TRBJ2-2,NA,many,CASTGTVNTGELFF,TGTGCCAGCACTGGGACGGTGAACACCGGGGAGCTGTTTTTT
TRBV6-2/TRBV6-3,TRBJ1-1,NA,NA,CASSYSGGRTEAFF,TGTGCCAGCAGTTACTCTGGGGGGCGTACTGAAGCTTTCTTT
TRBV20-1,TRBJ1-1,NA,NA,CSARGGRVNTEAFF,TGCAGTGCTAGAGGAGGCAGGGTTAACACTGAAGCTTTCTTT
TRBV11-2,TRBJ2-7,NA,few,CASSQTWVSPSYEQSF,TGTGCCAGCAGCCAGACATGGGTCAGCCCATCCTACGAGCAGTCCTTC
TRBV12-3/TRBV12-4,TRBJ1-1,NA,many,CASSHGPSVGSEAFF,TGTGCCAGCAGCCACGGCCCCTCAGTAGGAAGCGAAGCTTTCTTT
TRBV5-1,TRBJ1-6,NA,many,CASSSTSYNSPLHF,TGCGCCAGCAGCTCTACATCTTATAATTCACCCCTCCACTTT
TRBV19,TRBJ2-7,NA,many,CASRGPSREQYF,TGTGCCAGTCGAGGGCCTAGTCGCGAGCAGTACTTC
TRBV6-1,TRBJ2-2,TRBD2,many,CASSEKWGAAGVVGELFF,TGTGCCAGCAGTGAAAAGTGGGGGGCAGCGGGAGTCGTCGGGGAGCTGTTTTTT
TRBV11-2,TRBJ1-2,TRBD1,many,CASSWDSNYGYTF,TGTGCCAGCAGCTGGGACAGTAACTATGGCTACACCTTC
TRBV7-6,TRBJ2-2,NA,many,CASRGEQSNTGELFF,TGTGCCAGCAGAGGAGAACAGTCTAACACCGGGGAGCTGTTTTTT
TRBV7-2,TRBJ2-5,NA,many,CASSIQGPGKETQYF,TGTGCCAGCAGCATACAGGGTCCCGGGAAAGAGACCCAGTACTTC
TRBV20-1,TRBJ1-2,TRBD1,few,CSARGGTASNYGYTF,TGCAGTGCTAGAGGAGGGACAGCCTCTAACTATGGCTACACCTTC
TRBV19,TRBJ1-5,TRBD1,many,CASSGGSSQPQHF,TGTGCCAGCTCAGGGGGCTCTTCTCAGCCCCAGCATTTT
TRBV12-3/TRBV12-4,TRBJ1-1,NA,many,CASSSMVEAFF,TGTGCCAGCAGTAGTATGGTTGAAGCTTTCTTT
TRBV12-3/TRBV12-4,TRBJ2-7,NA,many,CASKNRVKYYEQYF,TGTGCCAGCAAAAACCGGGTCAAGTACTACGAGCAGTACTTC
TRBV4-1,TRBJ2-5,NA,many,CASSQFMGPETQYF,TGCGCCAGCAGCCAGTTTATGGGGCCGGAGACCCAGTACTTC
TRBV7-9,TRBJ2-7,TRBD1,NA,CASSLFETGDNEQYF,TGTGCCAGCAGCTTATTTGAGACAGGGGATAACGAGCAGTACTTC
TRBV11-2,TRBJ2-7,NA,many,CASSLDDLSYEQYF,TGTGCCAGCAGCTTAGACGACCTCTCCTACGAGCAGTACTTC
TRBV12-3/TRBV12-4,TRBJ1-1,NA,NA,CASSGGQASEAFF,TGTGCCAGCAGCGGGGGTCAGGCGTCTGAAGCTTTCTTT
TRBV7-2,TRBJ1-2,NA,NA,CASSFGGANYGYTF,TGTGCCAGCAGCTTCGGGGGGGCTAACTATGGCTACACCTTC
TRBV19,TRBJ2-7,TRBD2,NA,CASSRTSGSFEQYF,TGTGCCAGTAGTAGGACTAGCGGGAGTTTCGAGCAGTACTTC
TRBV6-1,TRBJ1-1,TRBD1,many,CASSPGGRTEAFF,TGTGCCAGCAGTCCAGGGGGCCGGACTGAAGCTTTCTTT
TRBV28,TRBJ1-2,NA,many,CASSFGTDLYGYTF,TGTGCCAGCAGTTTCGGAACAGATCTCTATGGCTACACCTTC
TRBV29-1,TRBJ2-3,TRBD2,many,CSVEDSSGSADTQYF,TGCAGCGTTGAAGATTCTAGCGGGAGTGCAGATACGCAGTATTTT
TRBV30,TRBJ2-5,NA,many,CAWSRRGRGTQYF,TGTGCCTGGAGTAGGAGGGGACGGGGGACCCAGTACTTC
TRBV6-2/TRBV6-3,TRBJ2-5,NA,NA,CASALGETQYF,TGTGCCAGCGCTCTGGGGGAGACCCAGTACTTC
TRBV7-3,TRBJ2-5,TRBD2,many,CASSPIAGGRVETQYF,TGTGCCAGCAGCCCCATAGCGGGGGGGAGAGTGGAGACCCAGTACTTC
TRBV11-2,TRBJ2-7,NA,many,CASSNLRTGAGYEQYF,TGTGCCAGCAGTAACCTTAGGACGGGAGCAGGCTACGAGCAGTACTTC
TRBV20-1,TRBJ1-5,NA,NA,CSASLGYSNQPQHF,TGCAGTGCTAGTTTGGGGTATAGCAATCAGCCCCAGCATTTT
TRBV30,TRBJ2-7,NA,NA,CAWSFGYEQYF,TGTGCCTGGAGTTTTGGCTACGAGCAGTACTTC
TRBV19,TRBJ2-7,NA,many,CATLGPRDTKVEQYF,TGTGCCACCCTTGGGCCTCGGGACACGAAAGTCGAGCAGTACTTC
TRBV12-3/TRBV12-4,TRBJ2-5,NA,NA,CASSPTSPRETQYF,TGTGCCAGCAGCCCGACCTCCCCAAGGGAGACCCAGTACTTC
TRBV7-8,TRBJ1-1,TRBD1,many,CASSSRGQGETEAFF,TGTGCCAGCAGCAGCAGGGGACAGGGAGAAACTGAAGCTTTCTTT